The 4 T cell receptor beta chains listed next were all sequenced from one sample in a study of blood T cell repertoires in COVID-19. The protocol was immunoSEQ multiplex PCR, while the TCRdb copy is restricted to in-frame clones and leaves out a portion. The table includes some 210,000 clones, over 75% detected once. Sequenced input: PBMCs or T cells enriched from blood (not recorded which). The receptors derive from a man in his forties who had recovered from COVID-19.

The chain has TRBV7-9 and TRBJ1-5, with D perhaps matching TRBD1 (5 bases). Germline CDR1 and CDR2: SEHNR and FQNEAQ (reference sequence). V was cut by 4 bases and J by 7 bases, with 11 bases left in between. This CDR3 comprises 13 residues. CDR3 coding DNA: TGTGCCAGCAGCTCCGGGGGGGAGCAGCCCCAGCATTTT. Amino acids: CASSSGGEQPQHF. Filled out from reference TRBV7-9 and TRBJ1-5, the complete variable domain reads DTGVSQNPRHKITKRGQNVTFRCDPISEHNRLYWYRQTLGQGPEFLTYFQNEAQLEKSRLLSDRFSAERPKGSFSTLEIQRTEQGDSAMYLCASSSGGEQPQHFGDGTRLSIL.

This clone has only one observation. V usage is TRBV5-4 and J usage is TRBJ2-1; 7 bases match TRBD2. Germline assignment: CDR1 SGHNT and CDR2 YYREEE (reference sequence). The J segment lost 2 bases and the V segment lost 0 bases, leaving 2 bases of the junction unmatched. The CDR3 sequence is 15 residues long. This CDR3 is CASSLGGTTYNEQFF. The CDR3 nucleotides are TGTGCCAGCAGCTTGGGCGGGACTACCTACAATGAGCAGTTCTTC.

The chain recombines TRBV2 with TRBJ1-6, with a weak D call TRBD1 (6 bases). The CDR3 is made up of 13 amino acids. CDR1 SNHLY and CDR2 FYNNEI come from the germline V gene. V lost 6 bases and J 8 bases, leaving 11 bases between the germline ends. The CDR3 sequence is CASRQGRDSPLHF. CDR3 DNA: TGTGCCAGCAGACAGGGCCGGGATTCACCCCTCCACTTT.

V gene TRBV3-1 (or the pseudogene TRBV3-2) combines with J gene TRBJ1-6; tentatively, D is TRBD1 (6 bases). Between the trimmed V and J ends, which lost 2 bases and 14 bases, there was a span of 16 bases. Germline CDR1 is LGHDT and CDR2 is YNNKEL (reference sequence). This CDR3 has 14 residues. CDR3 sequence reads: CASSQNRDIVTLHF. DNA for the CDR3: TGTGCCAGCAGCCAAAACCGGGACATCGTCACCCTCCACTTT.